These 23 T cell receptor beta chains were all obtained from the same sample, sequenced in a study of blood T cell repertoires in COVID-19. Assay: immunoSEQ multiplex PCR; the TCRdb copy retains only in-frame clones and omits some. The sample has under 350,000 clones; approximately 85% are singletons. Sequenced material: peripheral blood. These receptors all stem from a woman aged 65 to 85 with acute or convalescent COVID-19.

The CDR3 bases are TGTGCCAGCAGCTCCCGGAGGGGGCTCTCTGGGGCCAACGTCCTGACTTTC. Protein product: CASSSRRGLSGANVLTF. The chain has TRBV7-3 and TRBJ2-6; the D gene is possibly TRBD1 (7 bases). Trimming pared 4 bases from V and 0 bases from J, leaving 13 bases between. Looked up from germline, CDR1 is SGHTA and CDR2 is FQGTGA. This CDR3 spans 17 amino acids.

A word on this clone: Within the sample, other DNA sequences also encode this same CDR3. The chain combines TRBV20-1 with TRBJ1-2, with D tentatively TRBD1 (5 bases). Between the trimmed V and J ends, which lost 3 bases and 5 bases, there was a span of 7 bases. The length of the CDR3 is 11 residues. CDR1 and CDR2 from the germline V gene are DFQATT and SNEGSKA (reference sequence). The DNA for the CDR3 is TGCAGTGCTAGGGGGGGGTATGGCTACACCTTC. Its translation is CSARGGYGYTF.

This chain connects TRBV7-9 to TRBJ1-1, with D possibly being TRBD1 (6 bases). Germline V gives CDR1 SEHNR, CDR2 FQNEAQ (reference sequence). The CDR3 length is 13 residues. V dropped 5 bases and J dropped 11 bases, with 18 bases sitting between them. The CDR3 is CASSLQGRLRAFF. The CDR3 bases are TGTGCCAGCAGCCTACAGGGTCGCCTAAGGGCTTTCTTT.

Only a few counts were recorded for this clone. A read error may produce the germline difference seen at one junction end. V is TRBV18 and J is TRBJ1-4; 7 nucleotides line up with TRBD1. The germline gives CDR1 KGHSH, CDR2 LQKENI. CDR3 length: 15 residues. In nucleotides, the CDR3 is TGTGCCAGCTCACCACAGGGGGCGTCTAATGACAAACTGTTTTTT. Translation gives CASSPQGASNDKLFF.

The chain combines TRBV28 with TRBJ1-1, with D possibly being TRBD1 (5 bases). There are 14 residues in the CDR3. V lost 2 bases and J lost 11, with 18 bases in between. The germline CDR1 and CDR2 sequences are MDHEN and SYDVKM. CDR3 protein: CASSLGGESVGAFF. CDR3 nucleotides: TGTGCCAGCAGTTTAGGGGGGGAATCCGTGGGCGCTTTCTTT. Combining the CDR3 with reference TRBV28 and TRBJ1-1 gives the whole variable domain DVKVTQSSRYLVKRTGEKVFLECVQDMDHENMFWYRQDPGLGLRLIYFSYDVKMKEKGDIPEGYSVSREKKERFSLILESASTNQTSMYLCASSLGGESVGAFFGQGTRLTVV.

In this sample, this clone turned up once. The chain recombines TRBV20-1 with TRBJ1-2, with TRBD1 matching 8 bases. Germline V CDR1 and CDR2: DFQATT, SNEGSKA (reference sequence). This CDR3 is built from 11 residues. The trim removed 5 bases at V and 14 bases at J, leaving 10 bases unmatched. The CDR3 region has the DNA TGCAGTGCTGCAGGACAGGGTCCGCGAACCTTC. This encodes CSAAGQGPRTF.

This clone was counted once. This chain connects TRBV10-3 to TRBJ2-5; D call uncertain. The CDR3 consists of 13 residues. Trimming took 7 bases from V and 3 from J, leaving 12 bases between them. Per the germline V gene, CDR1 is ENHRY and CDR2 is SYGVKD. Written as DNA, the CDR3 is TGTGCCATCAAGTCGTCAGCGAAAGAGACCCAGTACTTC. Translating it yields CAIKSSAKETQYF.

The rearrangement uses TRBV5-1 and TRBJ1-1; D gene unclear. Germline V gene data show CDR1 as SGHRS and CDR2 as YFSETQ. Trimming removed 0 bases from V and 5 bases from J, with 11 bases in between. This CDR3 is 14 amino acids long. CDR3 sequence (DNA): TGCGCCAGCAGCTTGGAGCCGGGGAGGACTGAAGCTTTCTTT. It is translated as CASSLEPGRTEAFF. Combining the CDR3 with reference TRBV5-1 and TRBJ1-1 gives the whole variable domain KAGVTQTPRYLIKTRGQQVTLSCSPISGHRSVSWYQQTPGQGLQFLFEYFSETQRNKGNFPGRFSGRQFSNSRSEMNVSTLELGDSALYLCASSLEPGRTEAFFGQGTRLTVV.

The genes are TRBV3-1 (or the pseudogene TRBV3-2) and TRBJ2-7; 8 nucleotides line up with TRBD2. Per the germline V gene, CDR1 is LGHDT and CDR2 is YNNKEL (reference sequence). The V and J ends lost 4 bases and 4 bases, in that order; junction bases with no gene match: 9. The CDR3 runs 15 residues. The CDR3 sequence: CASSLGQRGNYEQYF. DNA for the CDR3: TGTGCCAGCAGCCTCGGTCAGCGGGGGAATTACGAGCAGTACTTC.

V and J are TRBV2 and TRBJ1-5, with unresolved D. With 5 bases removed from V and 4 bases from J, the gap between germline ends came to 18 bases. Germline assignment: CDR1 SNHLY and CDR2 FYNNEI. The CDR3 contains 16 residues. CDR3 nucleotides: TGTGCCAGCAGTCCGACGAGGTTCGGTGGGAATCAGCCCCAGCATTTT. It encodes CASSPTRFGGNQPQHF.

The V gene is TRBV12-5, the J gene TRBJ1-2; D is perhaps TRBD1 (5 bases). CDR1 is LGHNT, CDR2 FRNRAP, per germline. The germline V and J ends were trimmed by 6 bases and 4 bases, with 12 bases remaining between them. This CDR3 comprises 13 residues. The chain's CDR3 is CASGFPGGYGYTF. The CDR3 DNA sequence: TGTGCTAGTGGCTTTCCGGGGGGCTATGGCTACACCTTC. The full variable domain, rest sourced from reference TRBV12-5 and TRBJ1-2, is DARVTQTPRHKVTEMGQEVTMRCQPILGHNTVFWYRQTMMQGLELLAYFRNRAPLDDSGMPKDRFSAEMPDATLATLKIQPSEPRDSAVYFCASGFPGGYGYTFGSGTRLTVV.

In this sample, this clone turned up a few times. The chain joins TRBV5-6 to TRBJ1-4; D might be TRBD1 (5 bases). In germline, CDR1 is SGHDT, CDR2 YYEEEE. Trimming shortened V by 5 bases and J by 8 bases, and 13 bases separated the two germline ends. The CDR3 spans 13 residues. CDR3 protein: CASSSGLAEKLFF. CDR3 coding DNA: TGTGCCAGCAGTTCGGGACTCGCAGAAAAACTGTTTTTT.

This chain joins TRBV5-1 and TRBJ2-3; the match to TRBD2 covers 7 bases. Trimming took 4 bases from V and 1 from J; bases not matched to a gene: 6. This CDR3 has 15 residues. The germline CDR1 and CDR2 sequences are SGHRS and YFSETQ. CDR3 nucleotide sequence: TGCGCCAGCAGCGGCCTGGCGGGAGGCACAGATACGCAGTATTTT. Translated, it gives CASSGLAGGTDTQYF.

The V gene is TRBV14, the J gene TRBJ2-5, with 9 bases identical to TRBD2. This CDR3 comprises 16 residues. Germline V gives CDR1 SGHDN, CDR2 FVKESK. V shed 0 bases and J 4 bases; nucleotides not matched to a gene: 6. Here the CDR3 reads CASSQEPRGGRETQYF. The DNA of the CDR3 is TGTGCCAGCAGCCAAGAGCCGCGGGGGGGCCGAGAGACCCAGTACTTC.

The V call is TRBV20-1, the J call TRBJ1-2; D is possibly TRBD1 (5 bases). With 6 bases removed from V and 8 bases from J, the gap between germline ends came to 16 bases. The CDR3 spans 12 residues. Germline V lookup: CDR1 DFQATT, CDR2 SNEGSKA (reference sequence). In DNA form, the CDR3 reads TGCAGTGCCAGTTGGGGGAGGAGGGGCTACACCTTC. Its translation: CSASWGRRGYTF.

This chain joins TRBV2 and TRBJ2-5; 13 nucleotides agree with TRBD2. The J segment lost 7 bases and the V segment lost 10 bases, leaving 9 bases of the junction unmatched. Germline lookup yields CDR1 SNHLY and CDR2 FYNNEI. This CDR3 region has 14 residues. The CDR3 DNA is TGTGCCACCGGGACTAGCGGGGAGAAGGGGACCCAGTACTTC. Translating it yields CATGTSGEKGTQYF.

V usage is TRBV29-1 and J usage is TRBJ2-1; 14 positions agree with TRBD2. The CDR3 sequence is 17 residues long. V was clipped by 6 bases and J by 3 bases; unmatched bases: 10. The germline V gene has CDR1 SQVTM and CDR2 ANQGSEA. The CDR3 DNA sequence: TGCAGCGTCCGGCGGACTAGCGGGGGGTCCGTCTACAATGAGCAGTTCTTC. As protein: CSVRRTSGGSVYNEQFF.

DNA for the CDR3: TGTGCCAGCAGCTTAGGACTAGCGCAAGAGACCCAGTACTTC. Protein: CASSLGLAQETQYF. This chain joins TRBV7-9 and TRBJ2-5; 8 bases match TRBD2. CDR3 size: 14 residues. V lost 1 base, J lost 2 bases, and 0 bases stayed unmatched. CDR1 SEHNR and CDR2 FQNEAQ come from the germline V gene (reference sequence).

V and J are TRBV19 and TRBJ1-2; TRBD1 matches 11 bases. V lost 4 bases to trimming and J lost 5 bases; unmatched junction nucleotides: 3. The CDR3 length is 14 residues. Germline CDR1 is LNHDA and CDR2 is SQIVND (reference sequence). CDR3 DNA sequence: TGTGCCAGTAGTACCCGGGACAGGGGGTATGGCTACACCTTC. As protein: CASSTRDRGYGYTF.

In this sample, this clone turned up a few times. The CDR3 region is CASSQATGSFYNEQFF. CDR3 nucleotides: TGTGCCAGCAGCCAAGCGACAGGTTCTTTTTACAATGAGCAGTTCTTC. This chain links TRBV3-1 (or the pseudogene TRBV3-2) with TRBJ2-1; the D gene is possibly TRBD1 (6 bases). Looked up from germline, CDR1 is LGHDT and CDR2 is YNNKEL (reference sequence). There are 16 residues in the CDR3. V gave up 1 base and J gave up 4 bases, with 14 bases separating them.

Concerning this clone itself: Other DNA sequences in this sample translate to the same CDR3. The chain uses TRBV6-6 and TRBJ1-1; D not certain. This CDR3 contains 12 residues. V was pared by 5 bases and J by 0 bases, with 4 bases between. Germline V gives CDR1 MNHNY, CDR2 SVGAGI (reference sequence). CDR3 amino acids: CASSRMNTEAFF. The DNA of the CDR3 is TGTGCCAGCAGTCGCATGAACACTGAAGCTTTCTTT.

V gene TRBV19 combines with J gene TRBJ1-6, with a weak D call TRBD1 (6 bases). The CDR3 covers 15 residues. The V gene lost 3 bases and the J gene lost 7 bases, with 13 bases spanning the gap. Germline loops: CDR1 LNHDA, CDR2 SQIVND (reference sequence). The CDR3 region has the DNA TGTGCCAGTAGTATCGGGCAGGGGTTAAATTCACCCCTCCACTTT. Its translation is CASSIGQGLNSPLHF.

The V call is TRBV18, the J call TRBJ1-1; 7 bases are shared with TRBD1. Germline CDR1 is KGHSH and CDR2 is LQKENI. This CDR3 has 14 amino acids. The junction had 11 bases not matched to a gene; V was cut back by 6 bases and J by 7 bases. The CDR3 sequence is CASSPGQPRGEAFF. DNA for the CDR3: TGTGCCAGCTCTCCGGGACAGCCTAGAGGTGAAGCTTTCTTT.